This T cell receptor (beta chain) was recorded in a study of blood T cell repertoires in COVID-19. The CDR3 is 17 residues long. Germline assignment: CDR1 LGHDT and CDR2 YNNKEL (reference sequence). The junction had 9 bases not matched to a gene; V was cut back by 5 bases and J by 1 base. In the study's own analysis: Reference gene primer amplification gave estimated nucleated cell counts. Method: immunoSEQ multiplex PCR; TCRdb's copy keeps in-frame clones and lacks some. That table furnishes V, J and clone size, whereas the DNA furnished D and trimming. The sample contains roughly 340,000 clones, almost 90% of which appear only once. Patients at the Seattle site were enrolled during active infection and followed longitudinally.

The specimen was peripheral blood. This clonotype was obtained from a woman in her seventies with COVID-19, enrolled during active disease. V usage is TRBV3-1 (or the pseudogene TRBV3-2) and J usage is TRBJ2-3; 10 nucleotides agree with TRBD2. The CDR3 is CASSGSSGGTGTDTQYF. CDR3 nucleotides: TGTGCCAGCAGCGGGTCTAGCGGGGGAACTGGCACAGATACGCAGTATTTT.